The sequence of this TCR beta chain was determined in a study of vaccination effects on CD4 cells after COVID-19 (dated by TCRdb to between 2022 and 2023). In the study overall: Participants received two doses of either the BNT162b2 or the mRNA-1273 mRNA SARS-CoV-2 vaccine. Pre-vaccine samples were collected from two convalescent patients 16 days and one week before the first dose, corresponding to 142 and 148 days after COVID-19 diagnosis. The study compared SARS-CoV-2 spike-specific CD4+ TCR repertoires before and after mRNA vaccination in COVID-19 convalescent patients and infection-naive vaccine recipients. Altogether, some 11 COVID-19 convalescent patients and several SARS-CoV-2-naive healthy vaccine recipients made up the full study. The Oncomine TCR Beta short-read assay on an Illumina iSeq 100 was used to sequence cultures from other donors in the study. The investigation overall reported the following: The study was limited by a small number of convalescent patients and lacked early post-infection timepoints. At late post-vaccination timepoints, both infection-induced and vaccine-induced clones showed marked clonal contraction, consistent with waning T cell responses. In convalescent patients, the post-vaccine spike-reactive repertoire consisted mainly of new vaccine-induced clones, largely distinct from infection-induced clones.

The germline V gene (reference sequence) yields LNHDA for CDR1 and SQIVND for CDR2. The CDR3 goes from the cysteine to the phenylalanine over 13 residues. Just the 39-base CDR3 DNA is kept, in frame starting at base 1. Trimming at the junction amounts to 3 bases on V and 5 bases on J, and the germline ends lie 9 bases apart. The receptor library was made with the immunoSEQ multiplex PCR assay. DNA from the cultured, isolated CD4+ T cells was subjected to TCR beta CDR3 sequencing. The study's processing was this. Non-productive TCR sequences were removed and reads were trimmed to the CDR3 region, keeping CDR3s of at least 7 amino acids. The MANAFEST web app was used to pick out antigen-specific clonotypes by comparing their expansion in peptide wells with that in reference cultures. Positive clones required FDR<0.05 expansion versus reference and all other wells, odds ratio above 5, and frequency above 0.1% in two replicate wells. Clonotypes significantly expanded in SARS-CoV-2 spike wells and in at least one common cold coronavirus spike condition were defined as cross-reactive. Using the stringdist R package, CDR3 similarity was measured by Levenshtein distance, and unrooted trees were constructed with ape in R 3.6.1. Here the immuneACCESS table is served through TCRdb, limited to in-frame sequences with V and J called. Missing clones are a known gap in these copies; in checked studies unresolved V genes cover under half, and the rest lacks a known reason. V, J and clone size are taken as reported in that table, and D and trimming were inferred from the DNA itself. The sample yields about 22,000 clones; 76% were counted once. The ten largest clones represent roughly 15% of the sample.

On this clone itself: What antigen it recognizes has not been identified. No much larger clone exists at a distance of one base, and base qualities are not known.

The ViraFEST assay stimulated PBMC with viral peptide pools and then used TCR sequencing to identify antigen-specific CD4+ T cell clonotypes by expansion. After 10 days of culture, CD4+ T cells were isolated with the EasySep CD4+ T cell isolation kit. PCR-confirmed SARS-CoV-2 infection had occurred in convalescent patients between March and December 2020, before the Alpha, Beta and Delta variants emerged in the United States. Approximately 2 million PBMC per well were cultured in IMDM with about 4.8% human AB serum, roughly 10 IU/ml IL-2 and gentamicin, plus 10 ug/ml peptides. Half of the culture medium was replaced with fresh IL-2-containing medium on days 3 and 7. Unless otherwise noted, each peptide stimulation condition was cultured in triplicate wells. PBMC were separated from whole blood using Ficoll-Paque Plus gradient centrifugation and were then either cryopreserved at -140C or used fresh. The overlapping peptide pools covered the spike proteins of SARS-CoV-2 as well as those of the common cold coronaviruses HCoV-NL63, HCoV-OC43 and HCoV-229E. The QIAamp micro DNA kit was used to extract genomic DNA from the cultured CD4+ T cells.

This chain joins TRBV19 to TRBJ2-3, with TRBD1 as a weak D call on 5 bases. The sample in question was CD4+ T cells from PBMCs cultured with SARS-CoV-2 spike peptides, obtained before COVID-19 vaccination. This sample's cell subset or site label indicates: SARS-CoV-2 spike overlapping peptide pool stimulation. The sequence was obtained from a human donor who had a prior SARS-CoV-2 infection. The CDR3 protein: CASSIAQGDTQYF. At the DNA level, the sequence is TGTGCCAGTAGTATCGCCCAGGGAGATACGCAGTATTTT.